The rows below give T cell receptor beta chains drawn from one sample of a study of T-cell memory formation after mild COVID-19. Each CDR3 protein gets one entry after TCRdb re-called the 5' RACE reads with MiXCR. The sample lists 350,000 or so distinct CDR3 sequences; roughly 21% were seen once. Input material: PBMCs or a T cell subset sorted from them (not recorded which). The receptor source for this set is an adult woman who had mild COVID-19 (a few samples of this study predate the infection). Cell type and time point are not known. CDR3s leave out the opening cysteine and the closing phenylalanine or tryptophan. D genes are given only for firm matches.

D,J,V,CDR3
.,TRBJ1-4,TRBV7-6,ASSSGEQELF
.,TRBJ2-1,TRBV20-1,SARNRRTFEQF
.,TRBJ2-3,TRBV7-2,ASSLKDSSTDTQY
.,TRBJ1-2,TRBV12-3/TRBV12-4,ASSFRGVGYGYT
.,TRBJ2-7,TRBV10-3,AISDNPSYEQY
TRBD2,TRBJ2-7,TRBV4-1,ASSQEGGTYEQY
TRBD1,TRBJ1-2,TRBV2,ASSSTTGTAYGYT
TRBD2,TRBJ2-5,TRBV7-9,ASSSTPGLAETQY
TRBD2,TRBJ2-2,TRBV3-1,ASKRTSAAGELF
.,TRBJ2-5,TRBV6-5,ASSRGWQQETQY
.,TRBJ2-5,TRBV5-6,ASSLDRQETQY
TRBD2,TRBJ2-7,TRBV20-1,SARDIGRALSYEQY
.,TRBJ2-2,TRBV24-1,ATSDLASRYENTGELF
TRBD1,TRBJ1-5,TRBV6-2/TRBV6-3,ASSYEMSTGRNQPQH
TRBD1,TRBJ2-4,TRBV9,ASSVDRDNIQY
TRBD1,TRBJ2-7,TRBV10-3,AISEGQGRIYEQY
TRBD1,TRBJ2-2,TRBV6-5,ASRLPGQGHTGELF
.,TRBJ2-5,TRBV7-2,ASRVLSKETQY
.,TRBJ1-5,TRBV6-2/TRBV6-3,ASSYSSVNQPQH
.,TRBJ2-1,TRBV5-1,ASSLAARTSYNEQF
TRBD2,TRBJ2-7,TRBV4-3,ASSQATSGRASYEQY
TRBD1,TRBJ1-2,TRBV10-3,AITGTGGNYGYT
TRBD1,TRBJ1-1,TRBV2,ASTRTGANTEAF
.,TRBJ2-3,TRBV30,AWSAGSFTDTQY
TRBD1,TRBJ2-7,TRBV7-9,ASSQGQELPYEQY
TRBD1,TRBJ2-7,TRBV4-1,ASSQVGQGQYRYEQY
TRBD1,TRBJ2-2,TRBV12-3/TRBV12-4,ASSRDRGIANTGELF
.,TRBJ1-5,TRBV6-4,ASSDSRTWLLNQPQH
.,TRBJ1-2,TRBV28,ASSLRYGYT
.,TRBJ2-3,TRBV7-2,ASSPRTRSSTDTQY
TRBD2,TRBJ2-3,TRBV5-6,ASSLSGGLGDTQY
TRBD1,TRBJ2-5,TRBV6-5,ASSYDRAKETQY
.,TRBJ2-1,TRBV6-5,ASSWSRRGDNEQF
.,TRBJ2-2,TRBV5-1,ASSPWGVVTGELF
TRBD2,TRBJ2-3,TRBV7-2,ASSPQVAGATDTQY
TRBD2,TRBJ2-1,TRBV29-1,SVVVGLAGGPLLYNEQF
.,TRBJ2-7,TRBV5-1,ASSRSGQAYEQY
TRBD2,TRBJ2-1,TRBV12-3/TRBV12-4,ASSPRGAGGWNEQF
TRBD1,TRBJ2-4,TRBV20-1,SAVTPRNQGEAKNIQY
TRBD2,TRBJ2-2,TRBV7-6,ASSLTSGGQGELF
TRBD2,TRBJ2-1,TRBV7-2,ASKGTSGSYNEQF
.,TRBJ1-6,TRBV7-6,ASSSSGTPYSPLH
.,TRBJ1-2,TRBV2,ASSHRAFNYGYT
.,TRBJ1-1,TRBV12-3/TRBV12-4,ASSPRMMNTEAF
.,TRBJ2-5,TRBV7-3,ASSNWGVRETQY
.,TRBJ2-7,TRBV7-9,ASSPAGGRQVWQGEQY
.,TRBJ1-2,TRBV12-3/TRBV12-4,ASSPRQVYGYT
.,TRBJ2-3,TRBV7-2,ASSFGGYGDTQY
.,TRBJ2-1,TRBV29-1,SLQLTEQF
TRBD1,TRBJ1-3,TRBV5-1,ASSLGQGALDTIY
.,TRBJ2-3,TRBV2,APREHPTDTQY
.,TRBJ1-2,TRBV6-5,ASSYSSGLYGYT
TRBD2,TRBJ2-5,TRBV9,ASSVAAGGRETQY
.,TRBJ1-1,TRBV11-1,ASSEDRNTEAF